The 3 T cell receptor beta chains below all came from one sample that was sequenced in a study of early T cells in non-severe SARS-CoV-2 infection. Each CDR3 protein gets one entry after TCRdb re-called the 5' RACE reads with MiXCR. The data show around 45,000 distinct CDR3 sequences, 4% to 4.5% seen once. Material for sequencing was whole blood. These receptors were collected from an adult who was a healthcare worker with PCR-confirmed SARS-CoV-2 infection or an uninfected control (not recorded which).

This clonotype was seen ten or more times. V gene TRBV30 combines with J gene TRBJ2-7, with D possibly TRBD2 on 5 matching bases. This CDR3 spans 12 amino acids. Deletions cut 4 bases from V and 5 bases from J, with 12 bases between. Germline values: CDR1 GTSNPN, CDR2 SVGIG (reference sequence). The CDR3 coding sequence is TGTGCCTGGAACGGGCGGGCCCACGAGCAGTACTTC. Its translation is CAWNGRAHEQYF.

This clonotype was detected many times. The V call is TRBV27, the J call TRBJ2-5; 9 positions match TRBD1. Germline trimming cut 4 bases from V and 4 bases from J; bases unmatched to any gene: 7. The CDR3 is 15 amino acids. Germline V gene lookup returns CDR1 MNHEY and CDR2 SMNVEV (reference sequence). Here the CDR3 reads CASSSGQGFVETQYF. CDR3 nucleotide sequence: TGTGCCAGCAGTTCGGGACAGGGATTTGTAGAGACCCAGTACTTC.

This clonotype came up many times. The chain recombines TRBV11-2 with TRBJ2-1, with D unclear. The germline CDR1 and CDR2 sequences are SGHAT and FQNNGV. The germline V and J ends were trimmed by 5 bases and 8 bases, with 25 bases remaining between them. The CDR3 has 17 amino acids. The CDR3 spells CASSDWRSGALTDEQFF. The DNA of the CDR3 is TGTGCCAGCAGCGACTGGCGGTCCGGCGCCTTAACCGATGAGCAGTTCTTC.